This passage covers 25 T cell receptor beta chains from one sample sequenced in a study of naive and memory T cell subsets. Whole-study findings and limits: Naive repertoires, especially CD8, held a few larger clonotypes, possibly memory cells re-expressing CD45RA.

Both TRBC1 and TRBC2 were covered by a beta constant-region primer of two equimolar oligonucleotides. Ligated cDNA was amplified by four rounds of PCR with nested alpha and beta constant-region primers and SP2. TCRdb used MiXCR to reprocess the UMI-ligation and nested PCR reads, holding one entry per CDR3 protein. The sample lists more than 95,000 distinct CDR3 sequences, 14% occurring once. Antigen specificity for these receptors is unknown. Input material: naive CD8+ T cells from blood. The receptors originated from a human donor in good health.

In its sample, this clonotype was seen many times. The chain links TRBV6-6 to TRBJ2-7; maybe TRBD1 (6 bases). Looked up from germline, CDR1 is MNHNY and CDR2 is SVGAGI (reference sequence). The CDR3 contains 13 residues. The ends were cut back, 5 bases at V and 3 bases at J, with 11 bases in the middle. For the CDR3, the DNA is TGTGCCAGCAGTCACGGACAGCACTACGAGCAGTACTTC. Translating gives CASSHGQHYEQYF.

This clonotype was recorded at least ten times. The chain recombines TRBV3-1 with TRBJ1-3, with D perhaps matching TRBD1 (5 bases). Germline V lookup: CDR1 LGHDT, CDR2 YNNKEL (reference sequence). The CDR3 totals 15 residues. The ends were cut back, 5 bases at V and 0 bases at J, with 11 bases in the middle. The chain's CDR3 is CASSRGDLSGNTIYF. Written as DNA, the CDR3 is TGTGCCAGCAGCAGAGGGGACCTCTCTGGAAACACCATATATTTT.

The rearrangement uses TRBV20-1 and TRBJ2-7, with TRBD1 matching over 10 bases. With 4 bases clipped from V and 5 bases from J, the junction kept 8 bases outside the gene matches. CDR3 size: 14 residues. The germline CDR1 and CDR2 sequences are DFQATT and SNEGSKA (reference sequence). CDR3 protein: CSAIGGTGVDEQYF. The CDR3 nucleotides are TGCAGTGCTATCGGGGGGACAGGGGTGGACGAGCAGTACTTC.

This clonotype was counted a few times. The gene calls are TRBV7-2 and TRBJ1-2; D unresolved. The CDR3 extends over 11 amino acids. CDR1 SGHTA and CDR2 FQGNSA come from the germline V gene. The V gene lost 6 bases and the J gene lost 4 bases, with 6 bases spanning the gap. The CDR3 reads CASRWTYGYTF. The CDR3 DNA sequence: TGTGCCAGCAGGTGGACCTATGGCTACACCTTC. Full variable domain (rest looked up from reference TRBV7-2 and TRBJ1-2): GAGVSQSPSNKVTEKGKDVELRCDPISGHTALYWYRQSLGQGLEFLIYFQGNSAPDKSGLPSDRFSAERTGGSVSTLTIQRTQQEDSAVYLCASRWTYGYTFGSGTRLTVV.

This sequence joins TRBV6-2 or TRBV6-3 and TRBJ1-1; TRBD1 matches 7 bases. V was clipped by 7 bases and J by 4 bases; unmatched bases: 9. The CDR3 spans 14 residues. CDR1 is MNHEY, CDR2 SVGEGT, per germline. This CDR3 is CASNLAPGGTEAFF. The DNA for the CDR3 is TGTGCCAGCAACTTAGCCCCAGGGGGCACTGAAGCTTTCTTT.

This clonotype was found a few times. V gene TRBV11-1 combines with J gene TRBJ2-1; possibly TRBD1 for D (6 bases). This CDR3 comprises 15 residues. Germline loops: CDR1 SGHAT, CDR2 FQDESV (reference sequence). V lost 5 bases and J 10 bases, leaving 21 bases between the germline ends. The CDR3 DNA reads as TGTGCCAGCAGCAACCGGGACAAATGGCTATTGGAGCAGTTCTTC. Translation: CASSNRDKWLLEQFF.

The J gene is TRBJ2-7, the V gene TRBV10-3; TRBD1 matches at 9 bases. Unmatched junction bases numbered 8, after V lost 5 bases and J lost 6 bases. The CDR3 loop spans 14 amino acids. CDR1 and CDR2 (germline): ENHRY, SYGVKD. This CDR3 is CAISPGQGRSEQYF. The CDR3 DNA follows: TGTGCCATCAGTCCGGGACAGGGACGTAGCGAGCAGTACTTC.

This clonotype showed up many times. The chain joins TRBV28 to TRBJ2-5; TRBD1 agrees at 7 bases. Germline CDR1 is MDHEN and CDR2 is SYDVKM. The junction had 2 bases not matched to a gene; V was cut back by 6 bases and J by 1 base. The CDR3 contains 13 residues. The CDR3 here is CASRGTVQETQYF. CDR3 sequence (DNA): TGTGCCAGCAGGGGGACAGTCCAAGAGACCCAGTACTTC.

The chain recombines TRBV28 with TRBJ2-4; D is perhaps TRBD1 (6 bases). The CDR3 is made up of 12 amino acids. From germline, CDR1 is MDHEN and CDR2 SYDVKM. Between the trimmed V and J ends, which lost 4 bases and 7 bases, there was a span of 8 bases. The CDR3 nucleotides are TGTGCCAGCAGTTCAGGGGTTAACATTCAGTACTTC. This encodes CASSSGVNIQYF.

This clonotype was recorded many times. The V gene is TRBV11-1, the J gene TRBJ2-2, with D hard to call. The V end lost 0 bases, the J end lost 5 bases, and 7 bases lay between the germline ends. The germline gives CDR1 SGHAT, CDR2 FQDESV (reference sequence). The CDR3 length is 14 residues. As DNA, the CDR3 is TGTGCCAGCAGCTTAGCTCGTGTTACCGGGGAGCTGTTTTTT. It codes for CASSLARVTGELFF.

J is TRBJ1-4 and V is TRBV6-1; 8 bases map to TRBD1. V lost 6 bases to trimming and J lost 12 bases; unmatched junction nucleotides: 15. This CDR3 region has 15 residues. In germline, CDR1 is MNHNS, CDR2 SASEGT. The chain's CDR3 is CASRDRGSILEELFF. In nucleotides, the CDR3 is TGTGCCAGCAGAGACAGGGGTTCGATACTAGAGGAACTGTTTTTT.

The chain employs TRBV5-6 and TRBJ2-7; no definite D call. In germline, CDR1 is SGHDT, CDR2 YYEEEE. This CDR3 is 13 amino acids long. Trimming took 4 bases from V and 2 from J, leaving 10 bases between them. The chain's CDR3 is CASSGQDPYEQYF. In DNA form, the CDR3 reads TGTGCCAGCAGCGGGCAGGACCCCTACGAGCAGTACTTC.

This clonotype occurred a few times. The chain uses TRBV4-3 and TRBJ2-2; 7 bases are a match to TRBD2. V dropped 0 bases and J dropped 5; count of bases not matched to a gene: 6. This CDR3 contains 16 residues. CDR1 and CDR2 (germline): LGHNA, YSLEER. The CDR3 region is CASSQDRGGGTGELFF. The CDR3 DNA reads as TGCGCCAGCAGCCAAGATCGGGGCGGGGGTACCGGGGAGCTGTTTTTT.

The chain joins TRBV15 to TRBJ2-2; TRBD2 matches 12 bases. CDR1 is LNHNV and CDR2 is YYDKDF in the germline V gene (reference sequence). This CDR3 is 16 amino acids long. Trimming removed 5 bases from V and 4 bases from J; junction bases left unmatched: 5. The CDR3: CATSPSGREGTGELFF. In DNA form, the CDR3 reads TGTGCCACCAGCCCTAGCGGGAGGGAGGGCACCGGGGAGCTGTTTTTT.

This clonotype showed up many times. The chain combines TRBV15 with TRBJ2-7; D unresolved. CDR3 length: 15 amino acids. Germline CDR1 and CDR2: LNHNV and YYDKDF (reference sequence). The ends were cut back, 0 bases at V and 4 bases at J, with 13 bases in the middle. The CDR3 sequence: CATSRESRSPYEQYF. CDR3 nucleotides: TGTGCCACCAGCAGAGAGAGCCGATCCCCATACGAGCAGTACTTC.

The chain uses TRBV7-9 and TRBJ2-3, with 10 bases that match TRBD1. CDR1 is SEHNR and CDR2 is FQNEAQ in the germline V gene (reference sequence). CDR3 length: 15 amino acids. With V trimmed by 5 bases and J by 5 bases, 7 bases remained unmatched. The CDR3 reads CASSPRTGGGDTQYF. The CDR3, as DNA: TGTGCCAGCAGCCCACGGACAGGGGGAGGAGATACGCAGTATTTT. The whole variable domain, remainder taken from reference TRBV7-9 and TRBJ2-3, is DTGVSQNPRHKITKRGQNVTFRCDPISEHNRLYWYRQTLGQGPEFLTYFQNEAQLEKSRLLSDRFSAERPKGSFSTLEIQRTEQGDSAMYLCASSPRTGGGDTQYFGPGTRLTVL.

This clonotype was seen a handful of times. The chain's CDR3 is CAIRQGSNTEAFF. The DNA for the CDR3 is TGTGCCATCCGACAGGGATCAAACACTGAAGCTTTCTTT. The J gene is TRBJ1-1, the V gene TRBV10-3; 7 nucleotides align to TRBD1. J lost 2 bases, V lost 8 bases, and 5 bases had no gene match. This CDR3 has 13 residues. Germline CDR1 is ENHRY and CDR2 is SYGVKD.

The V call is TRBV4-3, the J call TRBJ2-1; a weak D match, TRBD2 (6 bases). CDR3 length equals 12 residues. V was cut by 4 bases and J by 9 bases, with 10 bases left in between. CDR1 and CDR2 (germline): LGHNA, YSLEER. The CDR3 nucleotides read TGCGCCAGCAGCCCCCAGGAGGGTGAGCAGTTCTTC. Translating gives CASSPQEGEQFF.

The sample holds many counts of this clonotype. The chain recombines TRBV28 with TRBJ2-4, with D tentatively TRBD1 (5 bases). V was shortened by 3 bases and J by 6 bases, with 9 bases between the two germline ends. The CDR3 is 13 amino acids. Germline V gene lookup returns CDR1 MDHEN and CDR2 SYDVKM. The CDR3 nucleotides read TGTGCCAGCAGTTTGGGGCACCCAAACATTCAGTACTTC. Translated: CASSLGHPNIQYF.

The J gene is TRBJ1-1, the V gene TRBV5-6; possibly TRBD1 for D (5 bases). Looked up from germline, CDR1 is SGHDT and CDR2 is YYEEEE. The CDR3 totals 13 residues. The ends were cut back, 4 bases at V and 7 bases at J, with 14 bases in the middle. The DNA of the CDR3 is TGTGCCAGCAGCGCTAGAACAGGTGATGAAGCTTTCTTT. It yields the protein CASSARTGDEAFF.

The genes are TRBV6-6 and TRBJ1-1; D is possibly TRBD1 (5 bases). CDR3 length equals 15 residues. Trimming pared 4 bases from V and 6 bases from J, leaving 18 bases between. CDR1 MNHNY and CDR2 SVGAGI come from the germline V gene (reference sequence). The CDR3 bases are TGTGCCAGCAGTTCCCGACTGGGGGTGTTCGCTGAAGCTTTCTTT. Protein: CASSSRLGVFAEAFF.

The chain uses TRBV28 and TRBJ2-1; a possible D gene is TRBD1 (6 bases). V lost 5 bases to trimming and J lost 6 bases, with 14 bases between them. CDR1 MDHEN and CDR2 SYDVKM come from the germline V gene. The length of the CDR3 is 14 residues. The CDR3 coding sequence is TGTGCCAGCAGTCCCTGGGACAAAACCAATGAGCAGTTCTTC. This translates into CASSPWDKTNEQFF.

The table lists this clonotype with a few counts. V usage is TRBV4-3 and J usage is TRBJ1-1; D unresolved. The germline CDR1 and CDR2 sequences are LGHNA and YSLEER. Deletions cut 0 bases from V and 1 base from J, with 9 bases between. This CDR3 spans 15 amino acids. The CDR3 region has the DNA TGCGCCAGCAGCCAAGACAGGCCTCCGAACACTGAAGCTTTCTTT. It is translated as CASSQDRPPNTEAFF.

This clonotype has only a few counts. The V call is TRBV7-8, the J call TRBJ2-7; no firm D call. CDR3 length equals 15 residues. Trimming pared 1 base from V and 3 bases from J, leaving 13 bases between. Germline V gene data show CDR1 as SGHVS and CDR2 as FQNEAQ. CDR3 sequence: CASSLERPEYYEQYF. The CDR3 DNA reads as TGTGCCAGCAGCTTAGAACGGCCGGAGTACTACGAGCAGTACTTC.

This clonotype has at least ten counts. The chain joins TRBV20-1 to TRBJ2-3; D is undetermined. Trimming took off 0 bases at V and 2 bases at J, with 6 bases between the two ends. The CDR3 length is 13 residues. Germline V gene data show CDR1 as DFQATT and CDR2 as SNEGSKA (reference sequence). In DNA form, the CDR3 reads TGCAGTGCTAGAGATCTGGACACAGATACGCAGTATTTT. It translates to CSARDLDTDTQYF.